A single sample is the source of the 5 T cell receptor beta chains below, sequenced in a study of blood T cell repertoires in COVID-19. Profiling relied on immunoSEQ multiplex PCR, and the TCRdb table lists in-frame clones only, not all of them. The data show about 130,000 clones, roughly 80% seen once. Material for sequencing was peripheral blood. Receptors originate from a woman older than 75 with acute or convalescent COVID-19.

The rearrangement links TRBV9 to TRBJ1-4, with 7 bases matching TRBD1. Germline CDR1 is SGDLS and CDR2 is YYNGEE. The J segment lost 8 bases and the V segment lost 3 bases, leaving 7 bases of the junction unmatched. The CDR3 runs 14 residues. The CDR3 loop is CASSATGSYEKLFF. The CDR3 coding sequence is TGTGCCAGCAGCGCGACAGGGTCTTACGAAAAACTGTTTTTT.

Points on this clone: Other DNA sequences in the same sample also yield this CDR3. The chain employs TRBV19 and TRBJ1-5; D unclear. Per germline, CDR1 LNHDA and CDR2 SQIVND (reference sequence). The CDR3 contains 12 residues. Trimming left V 4 bases short and J 4 bases short, with 5 bases between. This CDR3 is CASSTLNQPQHF. The DNA of the CDR3 is TGTGCCAGTAGTACACTAAATCAGCCCCAGCATTTT.

V is TRBV7-6 and J is TRBJ1-6; D is unclear. CDR1 and CDR2 (germline): SGHVS, FNYEAQ. This CDR3 is built from 17 residues. The V gene lost 1 base and the J gene lost 5 bases, with 15 bases spanning the gap. In nucleotides, the CDR3 is TGTGCCAGCAGCTTAGATGCAAGCACAGTCAATAATTCACCCCTCCACTTT. Translation gives CASSLDASTVNNSPLHF.

A remark on this clone: The sample carries other DNA sequences with the same CDR3. V and J are TRBV9 and TRBJ1-1; TRBD1 is a possible D gene (6 bases). CDR1 and CDR2 from the germline V gene are SGDLS and YYNGEE. V gave up 0 bases and J gave up 5 bases, with 11 bases separating them. CDR3 length equals 14 residues. CDR3 bases: TGTGCCAGCAGCGTAGTACAGGGTGGGACTGAAGCTTTCTTT. The encoded protein is CASSVVQGGTEAFF. Complete variable domain (other parts from reference TRBV9 and TRBJ1-1): DSGVTQTPKHLITATGQRVTLRCSPRSGDLSVYWYQQSLDQGLQFLIQYYNGEERAKGNILERFSAQQFPDLHSELNLSSLELGDSALYFCASSVVQGGTEAFFGQGTRLTVV.

V gene TRBV18 combines with J gene TRBJ2-5, with TRBD1 matching over 8 bases. The germline CDR1 and CDR2 sequences are KGHSH and LQKENI. This CDR3 has 15 amino acids. After removal of 5 bases from V and 7 bases from J, the junction contained 12 bases not matched to a gene. The CDR3 sequence: CASSESPTGVGTQYF. CDR3 in DNA: TGTGCCAGCTCAGAAAGCCCGACAGGGGTCGGGACCCAGTACTTC.